A single sample is the source of the 19 T cell receptor beta chains below, sequenced in a study of CD8 T cells in ankylosing spondylitis. Using its own MiXCR run on the 5' RACE reads, TCRdb lists one record per CDR3 protein. The table shows about 140,000 distinct CDR3 sequences, with roughly 8% occurring only once. The material sequenced was synovial fluid, either unsorted or a sorted T cell fraction (not recorded which). The receptors originated from a male donor with ankylosing spondylitis.

This clonotype was observed a handful of times. This chain joins TRBV2 and TRBJ2-3; D perhaps matches TRBD1 (5 bases). This CDR3 comprises 16 residues. The germline CDR1 and CDR2 sequences are SNHLY and FYNNEI. V lost 6 bases, J lost 1 base, and 17 bases lay in between. The chain's CDR3 is CASRGSTTGRTDTQYF. CDR3 bases: TGTGCCAGCAGGGGGTCCACCACAGGTCGCACAGATACGCAGTATTTT.

The CDR3: CARIEGKRPSGESPKKVYEQYF. The CDR3 nucleotides are TGCGCCAGGATCGAAGGGAAGCGCCCGTCCGGGGAATCCCCCAAAAAAGTTTACGAGCAGTACTTC. The rearrangement links TRBV10-1 to TRBJ2-7; tentative D call: TRBD2 (5 bases). V was shortened by 9 bases and J by 4 bases, with 43 bases between the two germline ends. This CDR3 region has 22 residues. Germline V gene data show CDR1 as WNHNN and CDR2 as SYGVQD (reference sequence).

This sequence joins TRBV6-1 and TRBJ1-6; D ambiguous. Germline CDR1 MNHNS, CDR2 SASEGT. V was trimmed by 1 base and J by 8 bases, leaving 9 bases between them. The CDR3 consists of 14 residues. This chain's CDR3 is CASSEGYSYSPLHF. The CDR3 region has the DNA TGTGCCAGCAGTGAAGGGTACAGTTATTCACCCCTCCACTTT.

The gene calls are TRBV2 and TRBJ2-5, with D tentatively TRBD2 (5 bases). The germline V and J ends were trimmed by 3 bases and 5 bases, with 10 bases remaining between them. CDR3 length: 13 amino acids. Germline V gene sequence: CDR1 SNHLY, CDR2 FYNNEI. The CDR3 DNA sequence: TGTGCCAGCAGTGATCGGGGTAGTGAGACCCAGTACTTC. Translation: CASSDRGSETQYF.

The sample holds many counts of this clonotype. The rearrangement joins TRBV7-9 to TRBJ2-1, with TRBD1 matching over 9 bases. This CDR3 is built from 14 residues. V trimming: 5 bases; J trimming: 5 bases; junction bases outside the gene matches: 4. The V gene's germline CDR1 is SEHNR and CDR2 FQNEAQ (reference sequence). DNA of the CDR3: TGTGCCAGCAGCCCTGGGACAGGGAACAATGAGCAGTTCTTC. Translated: CASSPGTGNNEQFF. The full variable domain, in which reference TRBV7-9 and TRBJ2-1 provide the parts outside the CDR3, is DTGVSQNPRHKITKRGQNVTFRCDPISEHNRLYWYRQTLGQGPEFLTYFQNEAQLEKSRLLSDRFSAERPKGSFSTLEIQRTEQGDSAMYLCASSPGTGNNEQFFGPGTRLTVL.

A few counts support this clonotype. This rearrangement joins TRBV20-1 to TRBJ2-7; D might be TRBD2 (6 bases). The CDR3 is 15 residues long. Per the germline V gene, CDR1 is DFQATT and CDR2 is SNEGSKA (reference sequence). Trimming removed 7 bases from V and 7 bases from J, with 26 bases in between. The CDR3 DNA reads TGCAGTGTAGCCACGACCACCTCGGGGGTAGGGGAGCAGTACTTC. It encodes CSVATTTSGVGEQYF.

This clonotype was detected a few times. The chain uses TRBV20-1 and TRBJ1-6; tentative D call: TRBD1 (6 bases). CDR1 and CDR2 (germline): DFQATT, SNEGSKA (reference sequence). The ends were cut back, 5 bases at V and 9 bases at J, with 17 bases in the middle. This CDR3 comprises 14 residues. The CDR3 DNA reads as TGCAGTGCTCTCCGTGGGGGCGAGGGTTCACCCCTCCACTTT. This translates into CSALRGGEGSPLHF.

There are many counts of this clonotype. The chain links TRBV7-2 to TRBJ2-2; TRBD2 matches at 7 bases. Germline trimming cut 5 bases from V and 0 bases from J; bases unmatched to any gene: 6. Germline V gene sequence: CDR1 SGHTA, CDR2 FQGNSA. CDR3 length: 16 residues. The CDR3 protein is CASSIMSGANTGELFF. CDR3 in DNA: TGTGCCAGCAGCATAATGAGCGGGGCGAACACCGGGGAGCTGTTTTTT. The complete variable domain, with remaining parts taken from reference TRBV7-2 and TRBJ2-2, reads GAGVSQSPSNKVTEKGKDVELRCDPISGHTALYWYRQSLGQGLEFLIYFQGNSAPDKSGLPSDRFSAERTGGSVSTLTIQRTQQEDSAVYLCASSIMSGANTGELFFGEGSRLTVL.

This clonotype has a count of ten or more. The chain is built from TRBV7-9 and TRBJ1-3, with D possibly being TRBD1 (6 bases). The CDR3 consists of 15 residues. The germline CDR1 and CDR2 sequences are SEHNR and FQNEAQ (reference sequence). Trimming took off 0 bases at V and 2 bases at J, with 8 bases between the two ends. Here the CDR3 DNA reads TGTGCCAGCAGCTTAGCGTGGGGGCCTGGAAACACCATATATTTT. Translated: CASSLAWGPGNTIYF.

This clonotype was picked up many times. The chain employs TRBV5-1 and TRBJ2-1; D unresolved. V was shortened by 0 bases and J by 8 bases, with 12 bases between the two germline ends. CDR1 and CDR2 from the germline V gene are SGHRS and YFSETQ. The CDR3 has 14 amino acids. This chain's CDR3 is CASSLAVGVYEQFF. CDR3 nucleotide sequence: TGCGCCAGCAGCTTGGCGGTGGGCGTATATGAGCAGTTCTTC. Supplemented by reference TRBV5-1 and TRBJ2-1, the full variable domain reads KAGVTQTPRYLIKTRGQQVTLSCSPISGHRSVSWYQQTPGQGLQFLFEYFSETQRNKGNFPGRFSGRQFSNSRSEMNVSTLELGDSALYLCASSLAVGVYEQFFGPGTRLTVL.

This chain connects TRBV6-5 to TRBJ1-2; D gene uncertain. Germline CDR1 and CDR2: MNHEY and SVGAGI. The length of the CDR3 is 14 residues. Trimming cost V 0 bases and J 6 bases, with 11 bases left between them. DNA of the CDR3: TGTGCCAGCAGTTACTCTAACAGTGGGGATGGCTACACCTTC. Its translation is CASSYSNSGDGYTF.

This clonotype has a count of ten or more. The chain joins TRBV6-2 or TRBV6-3 to TRBJ2-7, with D tentatively TRBD1 (5 bases). Trimming pared 0 bases from V and 2 bases from J, leaving 11 bases between. Germline V gene sequence: CDR1 MNHEY, CDR2 SVGEGT. The CDR3 totals 15 residues. The CDR3 is CASSYSWGGAYEQYF. DNA of the CDR3: TGTGCCAGCAGTTACTCATGGGGCGGAGCCTACGAGCAGTACTTC.

This clonotype was counted a few times. The genes are TRBV6-1 and TRBJ2-7; the D call may be TRBD1 or TRBD2 (5 bases each). Trimming took off 8 bases at V and 2 bases at J, with 19 bases between the two ends. The CDR3 has 15 residues. Germline loops: CDR1 MNHNS, CDR2 SASEGT. The CDR3 DNA sequence: TGTGCCAGCGGACACTCTTTGGGGGTTACCTACGAGCAGTACTTC. Translation: CASGHSLGVTYEQYF.

In its sample, this clonotype was seen a few times. The V call is TRBV6-5, the J call TRBJ1-5; D gene uncertain. CDR1 and CDR2 (germline): MNHEY, SVGAGI. The CDR3 contains 14 residues. Between the trimmed V and J ends, which lost 4 bases and 3 bases, there was a span of 10 bases. CDR3 region: CASSWLTPNQPQHF. CDR3 nucleotide sequence: TGTGCCAGCAGTTGGTTGACTCCCAATCAGCCCCAGCATTTT.

CDR3 nucleotide sequence: TGTGCCAGCAGCTTCCCAGCGGGTGGAGAGACCCAGTACTTC. Encoded protein: CASSFPAGGETQYF. The chain recombines TRBV7-9 with TRBJ2-5, with D possibly being TRBD2 (6 bases). Germline lookup yields CDR1 SEHNR and CDR2 FQNEAQ (reference sequence). The CDR3 consists of 14 residues. The germline V and J ends were trimmed by 3 bases and 4 bases, with 12 bases remaining between them.

This clonotype has at least ten counts. The chain employs TRBV5-1 and TRBJ1-1; no clear D gene. Germline-derived CDR1 and CDR2 are SGHRS and YFSETQ. This CDR3 contains 12 residues. Trimming removed 3 bases at V and 7 bases at J, with 10 bases between. The CDR3 region is CASSSETGEAFF. The CDR3 region has the DNA TGCGCCAGCAGCTCCGAGACTGGTGAAGCTTTCTTT. The entire variable domain, with the rest obtained from reference TRBV5-1 and TRBJ1-1, is as follows: KAGVTQTPRYLIKTRGQQVTLSCSPISGHRSVSWYQQTPGQGLQFLFEYFSETQRNKGNFPGRFSGRQFSNSRSEMNVSTLELGDSALYLCASSSETGEAFFGQGTRLTVV.

This chain joins TRBV28 and TRBJ2-1; 10 bases align to TRBD2. The CDR3 covers 18 residues. Germline assignment: CDR1 MDHEN and CDR2 SYDVKM. After removal of 3 bases from V and 1 base from J, the junction contained 9 bases not matched to a gene. The CDR3 loop is CASSFLAGGLLSYNEQFF. The CDR3 region has the DNA TGTGCCAGCAGTTTTTTAGCGGGGGGCCTACTATCCTACAATGAGCAGTTCTTC.

In this sample, this clonotype turned up many times. CDR3 DNA sequence: TGTGCCAGCAGCCAAGCACCAGGGCAGAACACCGGGGAGCTGTTTTTT. Protein product: CASSQAPGQNTGELFF. The chain recombines TRBV3-1 with TRBJ2-2; D possibly corresponds to TRBD1 (5 bases). CDR1 LGHDT and CDR2 YNNKEL come from the germline V gene (reference sequence). V lost 1 base and J 1 base, leaving 10 bases between the germline ends. The CDR3 spans 16 residues.

The table lists this clonotype with many counts. The J gene is TRBJ1-5, the V gene TRBV5-1; D is unresolved. The CDR3 is made up of 16 amino acids. Looked up from germline, CDR1 is SGHRS and CDR2 is YFSETQ. V gave up 0 bases and J gave up 3 bases, with 13 bases separating them. CDR3 in amino acids: CASSLEGLGYNQPQHF. DNA for the CDR3: TGCGCCAGCAGCTTGGAAGGGCTGGGATACAATCAGCCCCAGCATTTT.